This passage covers 10 T cell receptor beta chains from one sample sequenced in a study of CD8+ T cells in alopecia areata (dated by TCRdb to the late 2010s). To prepare the library, the immunoSEQ multiplex PCR assay was applied. RNA was extracted from all samples and reverse transcribed into cDNA as template for TCR sequencing. Drawn from immuneACCESS, this table holds only the in-frame rearrangements with V and J called that TCRdb kept. Clones are partly lost; checked studies trace under half to an unresolved V gene and leave the rest unexplained. This sample lists about 98,000 clones; roughly two fifths were detected once. The ten largest clones add up to about 0.79% of the sample. Sequencing was carried out using CD4+ T cells sorted from blood. These receptors were taken from a human donor with alopecia areata.

A few counts support this clone. The V and J genes are TRBV7-2 and TRBJ1-5, with D possibly TRBD1 on 5 matching bases. Germline V gives CDR1 SGHTA, CDR2 FQGNSA. The CDR3 covers 13 residues. V was shortened by 6 bases and J by 7 bases, with 13 bases between the two germline ends. CDR3 protein: CASSSQGLQPQHF. The CDR3 nucleotides are TGTGCCAGCAGTTCGCAGGGACTACAGCCCCAGCATTTT.

The table lists this clone with a few counts. The chain combines TRBV2 with TRBJ2-7, with D possibly TRBD1 on 5 matching bases. CDR1 and CDR2 from the germline V gene are SNHLY and FYNNEI. The CDR3 extends over 12 amino acids. V lost 6 bases, J lost 6 bases, and 12 bases lay in between. The CDR3, as DNA: TGTGCCAGCAGAGTGACAGCTAGCGAGCAGTACTTC. Translated: CASRVTASEQYF.

This chain joins TRBV4-3 and TRBJ2-5; no definite D call. Germline CDR1 is LGHNA and CDR2 is YSLEER. V dropped 2 bases and J dropped 2 bases, with 9 bases sitting between them. The CDR3 is made up of 14 amino acids. This CDR3 is CASSQIPYQETQYF. For the CDR3, the DNA is TGCGCCAGCAGCCAAATACCGTATCAAGAGACCCAGTACTTC.

The chain carries TRBV20-1 and TRBJ2-5; D is unclear. This CDR3 has 10 residues. Trimming left V 4 bases short and J 5 bases short, with 5 bases between. Germline V lookup: CDR1 DFQATT, CDR2 SNEGSKA (reference sequence). The CDR3 sequence: CSAKRETQYF. CDR3 bases: TGCAGTGCTAAGAGGGAGACCCAGTACTTC.

This chain uses TRBV10-3 with TRBJ2-5, with D possibly called TRBD1 or TRBD2 (5 bases each). CDR3 length: 14 amino acids. Deletions cut 2 bases from V and 2 bases from J, with 9 bases between. CDR1 and CDR2 (germline): ENHRY, SYGVKD. The CDR3 DNA reads as TGTGCCATCAGTGAGCGGGACGCACAAGAGACCCAGTACTTC. Translated, it gives CAISERDAQETQYF.

The J gene is TRBJ1-6, the V gene TRBV29-1; possibly TRBD1 for D (6 bases). Trimming took off 4 bases at V and 3 bases at J, with 7 bases between the two ends. In germline, CDR1 is SQVTM, CDR2 ANQGSEA. The CDR3 spans 13 residues. Written as DNA, the CDR3 is TGCAGCGTTGGACAGGACTATAATTCACCCCTCCACTTT. As protein: CSVGQDYNSPLHF.

The chain is built from TRBV29-1 and TRBJ1-1, with TRBD1 as a possible D gene (5 bases). This CDR3 is built from 13 residues. Germline-derived CDR1 and CDR2 are SQVTM and ANQGSEA. Trimming took 7 bases from V and 0 from J, leaving 12 bases between them. In nucleotides, the CDR3 is TGCAGCGCCCTGGGACCTTTGAACACTGAAGCTTTCTTT. As protein: CSALGPLNTEAFF.

The chain joins TRBV29-1 to TRBJ2-7; D may correspond to TRBD1 or TRBD2 (6 bases each). CDR3 size: 13 residues. Germline loops: CDR1 SQVTM, CDR2 ANQGSEA. Trimming took 4 bases from V and 10 from J, leaving 20 bases between them. The CDR3 loop reads CSVVGSLGGEQYF. Here the CDR3 DNA reads TGCAGCGTTGTGGGGTCCCTGGGGGGCGAACAGTACTTC.

The J gene is TRBJ2-5, the V gene TRBV27, with unresolved D. This CDR3 has 12 residues. Germline V CDR1 and CDR2: MNHEY, SMNVEV (reference sequence). V was shortened by 6 bases and J by 1 base, with 6 bases between the two germline ends. In DNA, the CDR3 is TGTGCCAGCAGACCTCGCCAAGAGACCCAGTACTTC. This encodes CASRPRQETQYF.

J is TRBJ2-2 and V is TRBV29-1; 8 bases match TRBD1. CDR1 is SQVTM and CDR2 is ANQGSEA in the germline V gene. Unmatched junction bases numbered 2, after V lost 1 base and J lost 4 bases. CDR3 size: 14 residues. The DNA of the CDR3 is TGCAGCGTTGAAGGGACAGGGATCACCGGGGAGCTGTTTTTT. It specifies CSVEGTGITGELFF.